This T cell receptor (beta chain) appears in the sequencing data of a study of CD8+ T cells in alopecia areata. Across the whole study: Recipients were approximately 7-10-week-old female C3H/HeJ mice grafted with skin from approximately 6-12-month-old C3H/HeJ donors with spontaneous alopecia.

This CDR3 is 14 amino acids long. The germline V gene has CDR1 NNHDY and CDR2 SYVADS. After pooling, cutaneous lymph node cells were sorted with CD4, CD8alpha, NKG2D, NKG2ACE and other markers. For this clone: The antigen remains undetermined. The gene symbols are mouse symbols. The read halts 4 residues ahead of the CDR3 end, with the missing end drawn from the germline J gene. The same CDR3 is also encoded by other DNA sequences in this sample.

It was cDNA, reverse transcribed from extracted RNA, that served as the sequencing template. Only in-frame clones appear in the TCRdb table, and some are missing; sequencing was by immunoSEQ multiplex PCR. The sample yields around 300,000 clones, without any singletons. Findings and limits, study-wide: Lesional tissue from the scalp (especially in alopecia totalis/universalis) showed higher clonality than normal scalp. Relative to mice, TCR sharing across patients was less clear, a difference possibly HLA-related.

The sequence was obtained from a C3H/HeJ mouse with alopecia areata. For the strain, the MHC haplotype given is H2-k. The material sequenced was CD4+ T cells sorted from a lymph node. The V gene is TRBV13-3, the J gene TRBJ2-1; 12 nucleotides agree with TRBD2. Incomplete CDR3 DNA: TGTGCCAGCAGTGGACTGGGGGGGCGCGCT. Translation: CASSGLGGRA. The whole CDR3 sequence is CASSGLGGRAEQFF.